The 5 T cell receptor beta chains below all came from one sample that was sequenced in a study of cytomegalovirus exposure and HLA in healthy donors. Method: immunoSEQ multiplex PCR; TCRdb's copy keeps in-frame clones and lacks some. The repertoire holds 300,000 to 400,000 clones, with just over 85% as singletons. Sequenced input: PBMCs. The origin of the receptors is a woman aged 18-30 years in good health and CMV-seronegative.

J is TRBJ2-7 and V is TRBV14; tentative D call: TRBD2 (5 bases). This CDR3 comprises 16 residues. The V gene lost 4 bases and the J gene lost 3 bases, with 19 bases spanning the gap. The germline V gene encodes CDR1 SGHDN and CDR2 FVKESK. The DNA of the CDR3 is TGTGCCAGCAGCCGACTTGGAGGACTGCCACTCTACGAGCAGTACTTC. The encoded protein is CASSRLGGLPLYEQYF. Filled out from reference TRBV14 and TRBJ2-7, the complete variable domain reads EAGVTQFPSHSVIEKGQTVTLRCDPISGHDNLYWYRRVMGKEIKFLLHFVKESKQDESGMPNNRFLAERTGGTYSTLKVQPAELEDSGVYFCASSRLGGLPLYEQYFGPGTRLTVT.

The V call is TRBV28, the J call TRBJ1-2; TRBD1 agrees at 7 bases. Germline CDR1 reads MDHEN; CDR2 reads SYDVKM. This CDR3 is built from 13 residues. The V gene end was trimmed by 6 bases and the J gene end by 7 bases; junction bases not matched to a gene: 8. CDR3: CASSWDSFAGYTF. The CDR3 DNA follows: TGTGCCAGCAGCTGGGACAGTTTCGCTGGCTACACCTTC.

In its sample, this clone was seen once. V usage is TRBV6-1 and J usage is TRBJ2-7; possible D gene TRBD1, 7 bases. The ends were cut back, 8 bases at V and 1 base at J, with 15 bases in the middle. Germline lookup yields CDR1 MNHNS and CDR2 SASEGT. The CDR3 is 14 amino acids. CDR3 nucleotides: TGTGCCAGCTGGCCAGGGGGGAGGTCCTACGAGCAGTACTTC. This gives the protein CASWPGGRSYEQYF.

The V and J genes are TRBV27 and TRBJ2-7; 10 bases agree with TRBD1. The germline gives CDR1 MNHEY, CDR2 SMNVEV (reference sequence). Trimming took 5 bases from V and 2 from J; bases not matched to a gene: 6. The CDR3 is made up of 15 amino acids. The CDR3 reads CASSPRTGGTYEQYF. Here the CDR3 DNA reads TGTGCCAGCAGTCCGAGGACAGGGGGTACCTACGAGCAGTACTTC.

Regarding this clone: Mismatch with germline at one junction end may stem from a read error. The chain recombines TRBV29-1 with TRBJ2-5; 10 bases agree with TRBD2. Germline CDR1 is SQVTM and CDR2 is ANQGSEA. This CDR3 is 12 amino acids long. The CDR3 bases are TGCAGCGTTGAACGGGCTAGCGGGGGCGGGGACTTC. Its protein product is CSVERASGGGDF.